Listed below are T cell receptor beta chains from one sample, sequenced in a study of shared clonotypes between healthy human individuals. Sequenced by immunoSEQ multiplex PCR; TCRdb stores in-frame clones only, minus some. The sample consists of some 1,100,000 clones, about 80% of them appearing once. The sequencing input was memory CD4+ T cells from PBMCs. All receptors derive from a man in his late teens or twenties in good health. Some clones in this sample may be carry-over from other donors' samples. The CDR3 runs from the conserved cysteine through the conserved F or W. D genes are given only for firm matches. Size tells how often a clone was seen (once, few, many) or the class of an expanded clone, and some rows leave it out.

j_call clone_size v_call d_call cdr3_nt cdr3_aa
TRBJ2-6 once TRBV7-2 NA TGTGCCAGCAGCTTAGGGAGTCCCAACGTCCTGACTTTC CASSLGSPNVLTF
TRBJ1-4 NA TRBV28 TRBD1 TGTGCCAGCAGTTCGGCCGGGACAGGGACTAATGAAAAACTGTTTTTT CASSSAGTGTNEKLFF
TRBJ1-5 NA TRBV2 NA TGTGCCAGCAGTGAACGGGGCAGGAATAGCAATCAGCCCCAGCATTTT CASSERGRNSNQPQHF
TRBJ2-3 NA TRBV7-9 TRBD2 TGTGCCAGCAGCTCCCGAAATGTAGCGGGAGGGCCTGGGGATACGCAGTATTTT CASSSRNVAGGPGDTQYF
TRBJ2-2 NA TRBV7-6 TRBD1 TGTGCCAGCAGCTTGACAGGGGCCTCCACCGGGGAGCTGTTTTTT CASSLTGASTGELFF
TRBJ2-3 NA TRBV7-9 NA TGTGCCAGCAGCTTCCTGGGGGATACGCAGTATTTT CASSFLGDTQYF
TRBJ2-1 NA TRBV11-3 TRBD2 TGTGCCAGCAGCCCCCGGGGCGGGAGGGCCGGGAATGAGCAGTTCTTC CASSPRGGRAGNEQFF
TRBJ2-5 NA TRBV19 NA TGTGCCAGTAGTATCGGGATATTCTTAGGGGGCCAAGAGACCCAGTACTTC CASSIGIFLGGQETQYF
TRBJ2-2 NA TRBV4-3 TRBD2 TGCGCCAGCAGCCAAGATCCCCTCCTAGCGGGAGAGGACATCGACGGGGAGCTGTTTTTT CASSQDPLLAGEDIDGELFF
TRBJ1-2 NA TRBV6-6 TRBD1 TGTGCCAGCAGTTACTCGGGGGACAGGGGTAACTATGGCTACACCTTC CASSYSGDRGNYGYTF
TRBJ2-1 NA TRBV28 TRBD1 TGTGCCAGCAGCACATTCCGGGACAGAGAGTACAATGAGCAGTTCTTC CASSTFRDREYNEQFF
TRBJ1-1 few TRBV30 NA TGTGCCTGGAGGGAGGGAAGGGACACTGAAGCTTTCTTT CAWREGRDTEAFF
TRBJ2-1 many TRBV27 NA TGTGCCAGCAGTATCGGTCTGGGTGAGCAGTTCTTC CASSIGLGEQFF
TRBJ2-6 NA TRBV5-1 NA TGCGCCAGCAGCTACAACTCTGGGGCCAACGTCCTGACTTTC CASSYNSGANVLTF
TRBJ2-3 few TRBV4-3 TRBD2 TGCGCCAGCAGCCAAGATCCTAGGACTAGTAGGGTGAGGGCGCAGTATTTT CASSQDPRTSRVRAQYF
TRBJ1-5 NA TRBV18 NA TGTGCCAGCTCCCGGGCCTCCAATCAGCCCCAGCATTTT CASSRASNQPQHF
TRBJ2-1 NA TRBV19 TRBD2 TGTGCCAGTGCATTGGGACTAGCGGTTGTGAGCCATGAGCAGTTCTTC CASALGLAVVSHEQFF
TRBJ2-3 NA TRBV10-3 NA TGTGCCATCAGTGAGTCGGGGAGTGCGCTCCTTAGCACAGATACGCAGTATTTT CAISESGSALLSTDTQYF
TRBJ2-1 NA TRBV10-3 TRBD1 TGTGCCATCAGTCGATACAGGGACAGCTCCTACAATGAGCAGTTCTTC CAISRYRDSSYNEQFF
TRBJ2-2 NA TRBV5-1 TRBD1 TGCGCCAGCAGCTTACAGGGGTACACCGGGGAGCTGTTTTTT CASSLQGYTGELFF
TRBJ2-6 NA TRBV7-3 NA TGTGCCAGCAGCTTAGGAGGCCCGGCCAACGTCCTGACTTTC CASSLGGPANVLTF
TRBJ2-1 few TRBV19 TRBD2 TGTGCCAGTAGTCCAGGACTAGCGGGAGTGCACAATGAGCAGTTCTTC CASSPGLAGVHNEQFF
TRBJ2-1 NA TRBV11-3 NA TGTGCCAGCAGCTTGGAAGGTGAGCAGTTCTTC CASSLEGEQFF
TRBJ1-1 few TRBV4-1 NA TGCGCCAGCAGCCAAGAGAGGAGGCAAGGTGAAGCTTTCTTT CASSQERRQGEAFF
TRBJ2-7 NA TRBV29-1 TRBD1 TGCAGCGTTGGGACAGGGTCGTACGAGCAGTACTTC CSVGTGSYEQYF
TRBJ2-1 NA TRBV9 TRBD2 TGTGCCAGCAGCAATAAGGCTAGCGGGCGCAACTCTGAGCAGTTCTTC CASSNKASGRNSEQFF
TRBJ1-2 NA TRBV4-1 NA TGCGCCAGCAGCCAAGATCACAGGGAGGCGTGGGGCTACACCTTC CASSQDHREAWGYTF
TRBJ1-3 once TRBV4-1 TRBD1 TGCGCCAGCAGCCAACCCATTATCGACAGGGTTGGAAACACCATATATTTT CASSQPIIDRVGNTIYF
TRBJ1-3 NA TRBV2 NA TGTGCCAGTGAAGGGGGAGCGGTCGACACCATATATTTT CASEGGAVDTIYF
TRBJ2-4 NA TRBV7-2 NA TGTGCCAGCAGCTTTACGGGAACCGGGGACATTCAGTACTTC CASSFTGTGDIQYF
TRBJ2-1 few TRBV7-6 NA TGTGCCAGCAGCTTGGTCGGGAATGAGCAGTTCTTC CASSLVGNEQFF
TRBJ2-5 NA TRBV5-1 TRBD2 TGCGCCAGCAGCCCCATGACTAGCGGAGGGGGGTACTTC CASSPMTSGGGYF
TRBJ2-7 NA TRBV7-2 NA TGTGCCAGCAGCTTAGCAGCGGGCAGCTCCTACGAGCAGTACTTC CASSLAAGSSYEQYF
TRBJ1-1 NA TRBV15 NA TGTGCCACCCAACGCGAGCAGGGAGCCACTGAAGCTTTCTTT CATQREQGATEAFF
TRBJ1-4 NA TRBV28 NA TGTGCCAGCAGTTGGGTCCGCGGCCCCAGGGATAATGAAAAACTGTTTTTT CASSWVRGPRDNEKLFF
TRBJ1-2 NA TRBV6-4 NA TGTGCCAGCAGTGATACAGGGTTTGGCTACACCTTC CASSDTGFGYTF
TRBJ1-5 few TRBV30 NA TGTGCCTGGAGCGAAGATGGGGGGAATCAGCCCCAGCATTTT CAWSEDGGNQPQHF
TRBJ1-2 NA TRBV7-9 NA TGTGCCAGCAGCTTAGGGAGGGGTTTCTATGGCTACACCTTC CASSLGRGFYGYTF
TRBJ1-5 NA TRBV29-1 NA TGCAGCGTTGAAGTGGGTCAAAATCAGCCCCAGCATTTT CSVEVGQNQPQHF
TRBJ1-1 NA TRBV27 NA TGTGCCAGCAGTGGTTCGAAGGGCCCAACATATTCTTGGGAAGCTTTCTTT CASSGSKGPTYSWEAFF
TRBJ1-2 NA TRBV19 NA TGTGCCAGTAGTATTAAATTTGACTATGGCTACACCTTC CASSIKFDYGYTF
TRBJ2-7 NA TRBV4-2 NA TGTGCCAGCAGCCAAGGTACATGGGGTGGAACGCACTACGAGCAGTACTTC CASSQGTWGGTHYEQYF
TRBJ1-4 NA TRBV18 NA TGTGCCAGCTCACCACCGAGGGCAGGGTCGGAAAAACTGTTTTTT CASSPPRAGSEKLFF
TRBJ1-2 NA TRBV7-2 TRBD1 TGTGCCAGCAGCTCACAGGGGGCGAGAGGTGGCTACACCTTC CASSSQGARGGYTF
TRBJ1-2 NA TRBV12-5 NA TGTGCTAGTGGTTTGGTACTTTCAAGGGACATAGTGGTTGGCTACACCTTC CASGLVLSRDIVVGYTF
TRBJ2-7 NA TRBV6-1 TRBD1 TGTGCCAGCACGGGACAGCTAAACTACGAGCAGTACTTC CASTGQLNYEQYF
TRBJ1-1 NA TRBV11-2 NA TGTGCCAGCAGCTTACAGGCCGGGGGGACTGAAGCTTTCTTT CASSLQAGGTEAFF
TRBJ2-7 NA TRBV18 NA TGTGCCAGCCTTGACTCTTTTCGGGACGAGCAGTACTTC CASLDSFRDEQYF
TRBJ1-1 few TRBV2 NA TGTGCCAGCAAAGGCCCTTCGGGGGGGGACACTGAAGCTTTCTTT CASKGPSGGDTEAFF
TRBJ2-3 NA TRBV28 NA TGTGCCAGCACGCAAACTAGCACAGATACGCAGTATTTT CASTQTSTDTQYF
TRBJ2-1 NA TRBV25-1 TRBD2 TGTGCCAGCAGTGAATTGGGGACTAGCGGTCTGGGTGGCAATGAGCAGTTCTTC CASSELGTSGLGGNEQFF